A selection of T cell receptor beta chains follows, all from one sample in a study of blood T cell repertoires in COVID-19. Profiling relied on immunoSEQ multiplex PCR, and the TCRdb table lists in-frame clones only, not all of them. Among roughly 190,000 clones listed, 82% were seen once. Source material: peripheral blood. Receptor source: a woman aged 60-75 years with COVID-19, enrolled during active disease. Each CDR3 is given with its conserved first and last residue. The D gene is left open where the match is weak. Rows may omit the clone size; those that give it use once, few, many or a size class.

TRBJ1-4,TRBD1,NA,TRBV6-5,TGTGCCAGCAGGAGACAGGGCCATAATGAAAAACTGTTTTTT,CASRRQGHNEKLFF
TRBJ1-4,NA,NA,TRBV11-2,TGTGCCAGCAGTATGGGACTCCCGAGTGAAAAACTGTTTTTT,CASSMGLPSEKLFF
TRBJ2-3,TRBD2,NA,TRBV29-1,TGCAGCAAAACTAGCGGGAGTTGGGCCGATACGCAGTATTTT,CSKTSGSWADTQYF
TRBJ1-5,NA,NA,TRBV3-1/TRBV3-2,TGTGCCAGCAGCCAAACAGGGTTCGGGCAGCCCCAGCATTTT,CASSQTGFGQPQHF
TRBJ1-5,NA,NA,TRBV19,TGTGCCAGTAGTCCACTAGACATATACAATCAGCCCCAGCATTTT,CASSPLDIYNQPQHF
TRBJ1-5,TRBD1,NA,TRBV4-2,TGTGCCAGCAGCCCGGACAGGGGCGGCAGGCAGCCCCAGCATTTT,CASSPDRGGRQPQHF
TRBJ2-2,TRBD2,NA,TRBV7-3,TGTGCCAGCAGCCCTCCGGGACTAGCGTACGGGGAGCTGTTTTTT,CASSPPGLAYGELFF
TRBJ1-6,NA,NA,TRBV30,TGTGCCTGGACAGTTGCTAGCTCCTATAATTCACCCCTCCACTTT,CAWTVASSYNSPLHF
TRBJ1-3,NA,once,TRBV2,TGTGCCAGACAGGAAGGGGGAGGAAACACCATATATTTT,CARQEGGGNTIYF
TRBJ1-1,NA,NA,TRBV2,TGTGCCAGCGGCAAGGGACACCCGAACACTGAAGCTTTCTTT,CASGKGHPNTEAFF
TRBJ1-1,NA,once,TRBV9,TGTGCCAGCAGCGTAGGAACGACGGGAGAAGCTTTCTTT,CASSVGTTGEAFF
TRBJ2-3,NA,NA,TRBV10-3,TGTGCCATCAGATCAGCGAGGGAAAACACAGATACGCAGTATTTT,CAIRSARENTDTQYF
TRBJ1-1,NA,NA,TRBV7-8,TGTGCCAGCAGCCCTCAGGTTTTGGCTGAAGCTTTCTTT,CASSPQVLAEAFF
TRBJ1-5,NA,NA,TRBV28,TGTGCCAGCAGTTCTATGGGGCTATATAGCAATCAGCCCCAGCATTTT,CASSSMGLYSNQPQHF
TRBJ2-3,NA,few,TRBV27,TGTGCCAGCAGTTGGAGAGGGGAAGTGGCGGGATATACGCAGTATTTT,CASSWRGEVAGYTQYF
TRBJ2-1,TRBD2,NA,TRBV12-3/TRBV12-4,TGTGCCAGCAGTTTCATACCCACTAGCGGGTTCTTCTTC,CASSFIPTSGFFF
TRBJ2-2,TRBD2,NA,TRBV5-5,TGTGCCAGCAGCCTAGGTTCCGGGACTAGCTGGACCGGGGAGCTGTTTTTT,CASSLGSGTSWTGELFF
TRBJ2-7,TRBD1,NA,TRBV9,TGTGCCAGCAGCGTTGGGACAGGAGCAACTTACGAGCAGTACTTC,CASSVGTGATYEQYF
TRBJ2-2,NA,NA,TRBV30,TGTGCCTGGAGTTTGCGCGGCGGGATAAACACCGGGGAGCTGTTTTTT,CAWSLRGGINTGELFF
TRBJ2-1,TRBD2,once,TRBV4-3,TGCGCCAGCAGCCAAGCAACTGGACTAGCGCACAATGAGCAGTTCTTC,CASSQATGLAHNEQFF
TRBJ1-2,NA,NA,TRBV25-1,TGTGCCAGCAGTGAATCCGACATCGTCTATGGCTACACCTTC,CASSESDIVYGYTF
TRBJ2-2,TRBD2,NA,TRBV29-1,TGCAGCGTCGGGACTAGCGGTAACACCGGGGAGCTGTTTTTT,CSVGTSGNTGELFF
TRBJ2-3,TRBD1,NA,TRBV9,TGTGCCAGCAGCGGGGGGACAGGGAGTCGTACAGATACGCAGTATTTT,CASSGGTGSRTDTQYF
TRBJ2-5,TRBD1,once,TRBV7-8,TGTGCCAGCCTGACCGGGACAGGGGGAGAGACCCAGTACTTC,CASLTGTGGETQYF
TRBJ2-2,TRBD2,few,TRBV9,TGTGCCAGCAGCGTAGTAGCCCTGGGGGGGGGACTCACGAACACCGGGGAGCTGTTTTTT,CASSVVALGGGLTNTGELFF
TRBJ1-3,NA,NA,TRBV11-2,TGTGCCAGCAGCTCTGGGGCGGGGAGTCTCGGAAACACCATATATTTT,CASSSGAGSLGNTIYF
TRBJ1-2,NA,few,TRBV6-1,TGTGCCAGCAGTGAAAGAGTAGGCAGGGTCCACAGTGGCTACACCTTC,CASSERVGRVHSGYTF
TRBJ1-4,TRBD1,NA,TRBV5-1,TGCGCCAGCACCTTACAGGGGGCCCGGCGCGAAAAACTGTTTTTT,CASTLQGARREKLFF
TRBJ1-3,TRBD1,NA,TRBV6-1,TGTGCCAGCAGTGACAACAGGGGCCGGGGAAACACCATATATTTT,CASSDNRGRGNTIYF
TRBJ2-1,NA,NA,TRBV3-1/TRBV3-2,TGTGCCAGCAGTAGTGCAGCGCTGAATCTCCTGTACAATGAGCAGTTCTTC,CASSSAALNLLYNEQFF
TRBJ1-2,NA,NA,TRBV9,TGTGCCAGCAGCGTAGGGAGGGTGGCTAACTATGGCTACACCTTC,CASSVGRVANYGYTF
TRBJ1-4,TRBD1,NA,TRBV27,TGTGCCAGCAGTCTCCAGGGGGCGCGGGAAAAACTGTTTTTT,CASSLQGAREKLFF
TRBJ1-5,NA,NA,TRBV6-5,TGTGCCAGCAAAAGGGTGGAGGGTCAGCCCCAGCATTTT,CASKRVEGQPQHF
TRBJ1-5,NA,few,TRBV6-2/TRBV6-3,TGTGCCAGCAGTCCAGGACTGCGGGGCAATCAGCCCCAGCATTTT,CASSPGLRGNQPQHF
TRBJ1-5,NA,NA,TRBV7-9,TGTGCCAGCAGCTTAGAAGTGGACAAGTCGCATAGCCAGCCCCAGCATTTT,CASSLEVDKSHSQPQHF
TRBJ1-1,TRBD1,NA,TRBV19,TGTGCCAGTTCCGACAGGGGGAACACTGAAGCTTTCTTT,CASSDRGNTEAFF
TRBJ1-6,TRBD1,NA,TRBV5-4,TGTGCCAGCAGCCCTCTAGGGACAGTTAATTCACCCCTCCACTTT,CASSPLGTVNSPLHF
TRBJ2-3,TRBD1,NA,TRBV27,TGTGCCAGCAGCCCGGGACAGGGGCAACGCAGTACAGATACGCAGTATTTT,CASSPGQGQRSTDTQYF
TRBJ2-1,TRBD2,NA,TRBV18,TGTGCCAGCGGGGCGGGAGGTGGAAATGAGCAGTTCTTC,CASGAGGGNEQFF
TRBJ2-3,TRBD2,NA,TRBV4-1,TGCGCCAGCAGCCAAGGGACTAGCGTCCTCACAGATACGCAGTATTTT,CASSQGTSVLTDTQYF
TRBJ1-2,NA,once,TRBV9,TGTGCCAGCAGCGGAGGACAGCTGTATGGCTACACCTTC,CASSGGQLYGYTF
TRBJ2-5,TRBD2,few,TRBV11-2,TGTGCCAGCAGCTTAGATCCCATGATGACTAGCGGGGGCGGGGAGACCCAGTACTTC,CASSLDPMMTSGGGETQYF
TRBJ1-2,NA,NA,TRBV2,TGTGCCACCGCGGCATACTATGGCTACACCTTC,CATAAYYGYTF
TRBJ1-1,TRBD1,NA,TRBV9,TGTGCCAGCAGCGCCCGGACAGGGGCGAACACTGAAGCTTTCTTT,CASSARTGANTEAFF
TRBJ2-7,TRBD1,NA,TRBV18,TGTGCCAGCTCACCTTCAGGGGGCGCCCGATTAAGAGAGCAGTACTTC,CASSPSGGARLREQYF
TRBJ2-7,NA,NA,TRBV10-3,TGTGCCACTCAAACTCCTTCAGGATCCTCCTACGAGCAGTACTTC,CATQTPSGSSYEQYF
TRBJ2-2,TRBD2,NA,TRBV14,TGTGCCAGCAGCCCCCGACTAGCGTCAGAAACCGGGGAGCTGTTTTTT,CASSPRLASETGELFF
TRBJ2-1,TRBD2,NA,TRBV6-2/TRBV6-3,TGTGCCAGCAGTCTGAGGGCGGGAGGGCAGAATGAGCAGTTCTTC,CASSLRAGGQNEQFF
TRBJ1-5,NA,NA,TRBV30,TGTGCCTGGACCTTAGGGGGGGCATCCCAGCCCCAGCATTTT,CAWTLGGASQPQHF
TRBJ1-5,NA,NA,TRBV9,TGTGCCAGCAGCGCCTGGGAGGACCAGCCCCAGCATTTT,CASSAWEDQPQHF
TRBJ1-2,NA,NA,TRBV6-5,TGTGCCAGCACCGACATGGGCTATGGCTACACCTTC,CASTDMGYGYTF
TRBJ1-2,TRBD1,NA,TRBV5-4,TGTGCCAGCAGCCTAGGGACAGGGGGCAACTATGGCTACACCTTC,CASSLGTGGNYGYTF
TRBJ2-1,TRBD2,NA,TRBV4-1,TGCGCCAGCAGCCAAGAAGGGACTAGCTACAATGAGCAGTTCTTC,CASSQEGTSYNEQFF
TRBJ2-4,NA,NA,TRBV5-1,TGCGCCAGCACGCGGCAGGGATGGGGCGACAAAAACATTCAGTACTTC,CASTRQGWGDKNIQYF
TRBJ2-1,NA,NA,TRBV29-1,TGCAGCGTCGGTTTTAGCGGTAACAATGAGCAGTTCTTC,CSVGFSGNNEQFF
TRBJ1-1,NA,NA,TRBV2,TGTGCCAGCAGTGAAGTCAGGGGCAGAGAAGCTTTCTTT,CASSEVRGREAFF
TRBJ2-1,NA,NA,TRBV5-8,TGTGCCAGCAGTACGGGACAGATAGCGGGGAGCTCCTACAATGAGCAGTTCTTC,CASSTGQIAGSSYNEQFF